One sample yielded the 17 T cell receptor beta chains listed below, sequenced in a study of cytomegalovirus exposure and HLA in healthy donors. The PCR contained 60 Vbeta and 13 Jbeta primers. Clones were sequenced by immunoSEQ multiplex PCR, and TCRdb holds only the in-frame ones, with some missing. The sample shows 95,000 to 150,000 clones, roughly 74% of them seen only once. Sequenced sample: PBMCs. These TCRs come from a woman in her forties or fifties in good health and CMV-seropositive.

The chain links TRBV27 to TRBJ1-1; no reliable D call. The CDR3 has 15 amino acids. Trimming pared 4 bases from V and 1 base from J, leaving 13 bases between. The V gene's germline CDR1 is MNHEY and CDR2 SMNVEV (reference sequence). The CDR3 nucleotides read TGTGCCAGCAGTTCCCCGTTCGAGGGGAACACTGAAGCTTTCTTT. Translated: CASSSPFEGNTEAFF.

This clone counts as medium-sized (0.01 to 0.1%). The chain carries TRBV2 and TRBJ1-5; the D gene is possibly TRBD1 (6 bases). This CDR3 comprises 14 residues. V was clipped by 6 bases and J by 2 bases, with 11 bases between them. Germline-derived CDR1 and CDR2 are SNHLY and FYNNEI. The CDR3 sequence: CASRQGDGNQPQHF. For the CDR3, the DNA is TGTGCCAGCAGACAGGGTGATGGCAATCAGCCCCAGCATTTT. The whole variable domain, remainder taken from reference TRBV2 and TRBJ1-5, is EPEVTQTPSHQVTQMGQEVILRCVPISNHLYFYWYRQILGQKVEFLVSFYNNEISEKSEIFDDQFSVERPDGSNFTLKIRSTKLEDSAMYFCASRQGDGNQPQHFGDGTRLSIL.

The gene calls are TRBV18 and TRBJ1-2; no reliable D call. V lost 3 bases and J lost 5, with 19 bases in between. This CDR3 is 16 amino acids long. CDR1 and CDR2 (germline): KGHSH, LQKENI. The DNA of the CDR3 is TGTGCCAGCTCACCTTTCCAAGAGGGAGGAAGTTATGGCTACACCTTC. This translates into CASSPFQEGGSYGYTF.

The rearrangement links TRBV28 to TRBJ1-2, with D hard to call. V lost 3 bases and J lost 2, with 10 bases in between. There are 14 residues in the CDR3. The germline CDR1 and CDR2 sequences are MDHEN and SYDVKM. Here the CDR3 reads CASSFPLSNYGYTF. The CDR3 region has the DNA TGTGCCAGCAGTTTTCCCCTATCCAACTATGGCTACACCTTC.

The chain carries TRBV6-6 and TRBJ2-7; a weak D match, TRBD1 (6 bases). Germline V gene sequence: CDR1 MNHNY, CDR2 SVGAGI (reference sequence). The CDR3 spans 14 residues. The germline V and J ends were trimmed by 5 bases and 0 bases, with 11 bases remaining between them. Written as DNA, the CDR3 is TGTGCCAGCAGTCCCCGGGACAACTCCTACGAGCAGTACTTC. Protein product: CASSPRDNSYEQYF.

The chain recombines TRBV5-1 with TRBJ2-3; 8 nucleotides agree with TRBD1. From germline, CDR1 is SGHRS and CDR2 YFSETQ. This CDR3 spans 14 amino acids. V dropped 4 bases and J dropped 3; count of bases not matched to a gene: 4. CDR3 sequence reads: CASSRRTGTDTQYF. The DNA of the CDR3 is TGCGCCAGCAGCCGTCGGACAGGGACAGATACGCAGTATTTT.

The chain combines TRBV28 with TRBJ2-7, with unresolved D. The CDR3 length is 12 residues. Germline-derived CDR1 and CDR2 are MDHEN and SYDVKM. Trimming pared 5 bases from V and 0 bases from J, leaving 5 bases between. DNA for the CDR3: TGTGCCAGCAGTCAAAACTCCTACGAGCAGTACTTC. It specifies CASSQNSYEQYF.

For the CDR3, the DNA is TGTGCCAGTAGTAATTCGATCGGACAGGGGAACACTGAAGCTTTCTTT. Its translation is CASSNSIGQGNTEAFF. The gene calls are TRBV19 and TRBJ1-1, with TRBD1 matching over 8 bases. Germline V gene sequence: CDR1 LNHDA, CDR2 SQIVND (reference sequence). The V and J ends lost 4 bases and 1 base, in that order; junction bases with no gene match: 8. There are 16 residues in the CDR3.

CDR3 DNA: TGTGCCAGCAGCCGGGACAGCTCCTACAATGAGCAGTTCTTC. Translated: CASSRDSSYNEQFF. The V and J genes are TRBV9 and TRBJ2-1; 7 nucleotides agree with TRBD1. This CDR3 is 14 amino acids long. In germline, CDR1 is SGDLS, CDR2 YYNGEE. Trimming cost V 4 bases and J 0 bases; bases outside gene matches: 1.

V is TRBV5-1 and J is TRBJ2-5, with 11 bases fitting TRBD1. The CDR3 has 14 amino acids. The germline gives CDR1 SGHRS, CDR2 YFSETQ. After removal of 4 bases from V and 11 bases from J, the junction contained 10 bases not matched to a gene. The CDR3 is CASSAGQGAGEQYF. As DNA, the CDR3 is TGCGCCAGCAGCGCCGGACAGGGGGCGGGAGAGCAGTACTTC.

The genes are TRBV18 and TRBJ2-3, with a tentative D call TRBD1 (6 bases). The CDR3 is made up of 12 amino acids. Germline V gene lookup returns CDR1 KGHSH and CDR2 LQKENI. Trimming took 3 bases from V and 5 from J, leaving 6 bases between them. Here the CDR3 DNA reads TGTGCCAGCTCACCGACAGGAGATACGCAGTATTTT. Translation gives CASSPTGDTQYF.

The chain links TRBV7-3 to TRBJ1-6; no reliable D call. The CDR3 is 15 amino acids. V shed 3 bases and J shed 8 bases, with 14 bases lying between them. Germline CDR1 reads SGHTA; CDR2 reads FQGTGA. The CDR3 coding sequence is TGTGCCAGCAGCTTTTACGCATCCCGCGATTCACCCCTCCACTTT. Protein product: CASSFYASRDSPLHF.

This clone was detected only a few times. The genes are TRBV29-1 and TRBJ2-7; 7 bases are a match to TRBD1. Trimming took 6 bases from V and 6 from J; bases not matched to a gene: 11. The CDR3 extends over 13 amino acids. CDR1 and CDR2 from the germline V gene are SQVTM and ANQGSEA. In DNA, the CDR3 is TGCAGCGTACGAGGACAGGAAAGTAGCGAGCAGTACTTC. It is translated as CSVRGQESSEQYF.

This clone was seen more than once but under ten times. The chain couples TRBV30 to TRBJ1-2, with unresolved D. The V gene's germline CDR1 is GTSNPN and CDR2 SVGIG (reference sequence). The CDR3 is 12 amino acids. Trimming took off 5 bases at V and 4 bases at J, with 11 bases between the two ends. The DNA for the CDR3 is TGTGCCTGGCTCACACCGGGCTATGGCTACACCTTC. Amino acid sequence: CAWLTPGYGYTF. Looking up the rest from reference TRBV30 and TRBJ1-2 gives the full variable domain: SQTIHQWPATLVQPVGSPLSLECTVEGTSNPNLYWYRQAAGRGLQLLFYSVGIGQISSEVPQNLSASRPQDRQFILSSKKLLLSDSGFYLCAWLTPGYGYTFGSGTRLTVV.

V is TRBV13 and J is TRBJ2-7, with 7 bases lining up with TRBD2. V shed 5 bases and J 1 base; nucleotides not matched to a gene: 11. Germline CDR1 reads PRHDT; CDR2 reads FYEKMQ (reference sequence). The CDR3 loop spans 16 amino acids. The CDR3: CASSGGEVERSYEQYF. CDR3 sequence (DNA): TGTGCCAGCAGCGGGGGGGAGGTGGAACGATCCTACGAGCAGTACTTC.

J is TRBJ2-7 and V is TRBV28; tentatively, D is TRBD1 (6 bases). The length of the CDR3 is 13 residues. The germline gives CDR1 MDHEN, CDR2 SYDVKM. V shed 3 bases and J shed 8 bases, with 14 bases lying between them. CDR3 bases: TGTGCCAGCAGTTTTGGGGGCCCTACCAAGCAGTACTTC. Its protein is CASSFGGPTKQYF. Looking up the rest from reference TRBV28 and TRBJ2-7 gives the full variable domain: DVKVTQSSRYLVKRTGEKVFLECVQDMDHENMFWYRQDPGLGLRLIYFSYDVKMKEKGDIPEGYSVSREKKERFSLILESASTNQTSMYLCASSFGGPTKQYFGPGTRLTVT.

V usage is TRBV19 and J usage is TRBJ2-5; D possibly corresponds to TRBD2 (7 bases). The V gene's germline CDR1 is LNHDA and CDR2 SQIVND (reference sequence). V dropped 3 bases and J dropped 1 base, with 15 bases sitting between them. CDR3 length: 16 residues. The DNA of the CDR3 is TGTGCCAGTAGTATGGAGGGGCGGGGGCCCCAAGAGACCCAGTACTTC. This codes for CASSMEGRGPQETQYF.